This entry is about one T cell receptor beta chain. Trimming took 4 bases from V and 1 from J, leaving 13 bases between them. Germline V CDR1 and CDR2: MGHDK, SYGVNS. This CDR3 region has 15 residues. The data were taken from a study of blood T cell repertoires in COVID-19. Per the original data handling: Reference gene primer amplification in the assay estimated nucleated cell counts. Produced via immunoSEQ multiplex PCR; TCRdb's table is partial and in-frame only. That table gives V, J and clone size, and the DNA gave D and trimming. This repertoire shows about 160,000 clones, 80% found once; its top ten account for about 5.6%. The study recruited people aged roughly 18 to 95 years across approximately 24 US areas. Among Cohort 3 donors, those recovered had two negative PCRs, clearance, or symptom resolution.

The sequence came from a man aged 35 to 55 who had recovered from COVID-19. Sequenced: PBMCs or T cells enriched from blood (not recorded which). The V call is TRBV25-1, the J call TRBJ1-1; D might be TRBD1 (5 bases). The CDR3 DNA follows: TGTGCCAGCAGTGTCAGCTGGGGCCGGAACACTGAAGCTTTCTTT. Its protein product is CASSVSWGRNTEAFF.